The TCR beta chain under discussion was sequenced for a study of blood T cell repertoires in COVID-19. The CDR3 runs to 16 residues. The V gene's germline CDR1 is SEHNR and CDR2 FQNEAQ (reference sequence). V dropped 5 bases and J dropped 10; count of bases not matched to a gene: 17. Those enrolled in Seattle joined during active infection and were followed longitudinally afterward. Clones were read by immunoSEQ multiplex PCR, and TCRdb kept only the in-frame ones, dropping some. The table has 200,000 to 250,000 clones, 70% to 85% seen once. This TCR derives from a woman older than 75 with COVID-19, enrolled during active disease. V and J are TRBV7-9 and TRBJ2-1, with 7 bases identical to TRBD2. Material: peripheral blood. CDR3 DNA sequence: TGTGCCAGCAGCCCGTTGGGTGCGGGGGACTTGGGGGAGCAGTTCTTC. Its translation is CASSPLGAGDLGEQFF.